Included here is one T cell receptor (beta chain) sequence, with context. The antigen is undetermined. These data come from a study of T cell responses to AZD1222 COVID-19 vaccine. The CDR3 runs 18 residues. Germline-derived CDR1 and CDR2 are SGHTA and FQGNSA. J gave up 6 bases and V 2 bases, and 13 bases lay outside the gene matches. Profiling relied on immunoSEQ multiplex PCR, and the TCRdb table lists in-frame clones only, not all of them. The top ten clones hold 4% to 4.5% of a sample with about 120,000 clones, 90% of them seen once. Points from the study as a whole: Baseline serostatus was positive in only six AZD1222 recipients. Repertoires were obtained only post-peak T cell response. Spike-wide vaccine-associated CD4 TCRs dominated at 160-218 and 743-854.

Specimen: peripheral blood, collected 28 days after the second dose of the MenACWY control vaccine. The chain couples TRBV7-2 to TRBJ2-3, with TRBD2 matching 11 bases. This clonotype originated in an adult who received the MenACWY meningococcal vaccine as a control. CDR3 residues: CASSLQGTLAGGLDTQYF. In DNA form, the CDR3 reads TGTGCCAGCAGCTTACAGGGGACCCTAGCGGGGGGCCTGGATACGCAGTATTTT.